This TCR beta chain emerged from a study of siplizumab effects on memory and regulatory T cells. This table comes from immunoSEQ multiplex PCR, and its TCRdb copy is limited to in-frame clones, with some not included. The table records 100,000 or so clones, roughly 92% of them present only once. CDR1 is MNHNS and CDR2 is SASEGT in the germline V gene. The CDR3 sequence is 15 residues long. J gave up 2 bases and V 8 bases, and 10 bases lay outside the gene matches. This clonotype was obtained from a human donor in good health. Sequenced input: Tregs sorted from blood. This chain joins TRBV6-1 and TRBJ2-5; TRBD2 aligns across 8 bases. The CDR3 reads CASVLAGLSQETQYF. CDR3 nucleotides: TGTGCCAGCGTCCTAGCGGGCCTTTCTCAAGAGACCCAGTACTTC.